The 13 T cell receptor beta chains below all came from one sample that was sequenced in a study of T cell responses to AZD1222 COVID-19 vaccine. TCRdb's copy holds only in-frame clones and misses some; the assay was immunoSEQ multiplex PCR. The data show some 170,000 clones, around nine tenths seen once. The sequences come from peripheral blood, collected on day 0 of AZD1222 vaccination. These receptor sequences come from an adult in good health.

The chain links TRBV7-6 to TRBJ2-2; perhaps TRBD1 as D (5 bases). Germline CDR1 and CDR2: SGHVS and FNYEAQ. V shed 1 base and J shed 7 bases, with 7 bases lying between them. This CDR3 has 13 amino acids. CDR3 residues: CASSLGQSGELFF. CDR3 nucleotide sequence: TGTGCCAGCAGCTTAGGACAGAGCGGGGAGCTGTTTTTT.

The chain joins TRBV10-2 to TRBJ2-4; D remains ambiguous. Germline V gene sequence: CDR1 WSHSY, CDR2 SAAADI. V lost 2 bases and J lost 0, with 5 bases in between. The CDR3 is 14 residues long. CDR3 in amino acids: CASSEVLAKNIQYF. The CDR3 DNA reads TGCGCCAGCAGTGAGGTATTAGCCAAAAACATTCAGTACTTC.

This clone was picked up a small number of times. The chain has TRBV28 and TRBJ1-5, with D possibly TRBD1 on 6 matching bases. The germline V and J ends were trimmed by 5 bases and 8 bases, with 19 bases remaining between them. The CDR3 is 15 residues long. Germline V gene data show CDR1 as MDHEN and CDR2 as SYDVKM. The CDR3 nucleotides are TGTGCCAGCAGTCCCCGGACAGTTTCTTTAGAGCCCCAGCATTTT. Its translation is CASSPRTVSLEPQHF.

This clone has just a few counts. The gene calls are TRBV21-1 and TRBJ2-4. TRBV21-1 is an annotated pseudogene. CDR3 size: 17 residues. The CDR3 DNA reads as TGTGCCAGCAGCAAATCTCGAGGGGACGGAGACAAAAACATTCAGTACTTC. Translated: CASSKSRGDGDKNIQYF.

The rearrangement links TRBV3-1 (or the pseudogene TRBV3-2) to TRBJ1-1; D call uncertain. CDR1 is LGHDT and CDR2 is YNNKEL in the germline V gene (reference sequence). The CDR3 spans 15 residues. V shed 4 bases and J shed 1 base, with 13 bases lying between them. The CDR3 sequence: CASSPSGVPNTEAFF. Here the CDR3 DNA reads TGTGCCAGCAGCCCCTCCGGGGTACCGAACACTGAAGCTTTCTTT.

The genes are TRBV6-1 and TRBJ2-7; TRBD2 matches 11 bases. V was pared by 0 bases and J by 3 bases, with 1 base of the junction left unmatched. Germline CDR1 MNHNS, CDR2 SASEGT. CDR3 length: 15 residues. This CDR3 is CASSEAGTSGYEQYF. CDR3 nucleotide sequence: TGTGCCAGCAGTGAAGCCGGGACTAGCGGCTACGAGCAGTACTTC.

The chain uses TRBV12-3 or TRBV12-4 and TRBJ2-2, with no clear D. The CDR3 length is 13 residues. The V end was cut by 5 bases, the J end by 4 bases, with 8 bases between. CDR3 sequence reads: CASSMSATGELFF. The CDR3 region has the DNA TGTGCCAGCAGTATGAGCGCCACCGGGGAGCTGTTTTTT.

V gene TRBV27 combines with J gene TRBJ2-1; tentative D call: TRBD2 (5 bases). This CDR3 has 15 residues. V gave up 10 bases and J gave up 2 bases, with 18 bases separating them. In germline, CDR1 is MNHEY, CDR2 SMNVEV (reference sequence). In DNA form, the CDR3 reads TGTGCCACCTCGGGGTCCGGTCTAGCCTACAATGAGCAGTTCTTC. Amino acids: CATSGSGLAYNEQFF.

This clone was picked up one time. V usage is TRBV5-1 and J usage is TRBJ1-4; 7 bases align to TRBD1. The CDR3 consists of 15 residues. After removal of 4 bases from V and 0 bases from J, the junction contained 3 bases not matched to a gene. CDR1 is SGHRS and CDR2 is YFSETQ in the germline V gene. CDR3 region: CASSIQGATNEKLFF. The CDR3 nucleotides are TGCGCCAGCAGCATCCAGGGGGCAACTAATGAAAAACTGTTTTTT.

The V gene is TRBV5-1, the J gene TRBJ1-2; no reliable D call. Trimming left V 0 bases short and J 7 bases short, with 10 bases between. The CDR3 sequence is 13 residues long. Germline lookup yields CDR1 SGHRS and CDR2 YFSETQ. The CDR3, as DNA: TGCGCCAGCAGCTTGGCCGGGGTTACTGGCTACACCTTC. This codes for CASSLAGVTGYTF.

The V and J genes are TRBV10-3 and TRBJ2-7; possible D gene TRBD2, 6 bases. Germline V gene data show CDR1 as ENHRY and CDR2 as SYGVKD. The CDR3 is 14 residues long. The V end lost 5 bases, the J end lost 0 bases, and 11 bases lay between the germline ends. The CDR3: CAISRDLHSYEQYF. CDR3 in DNA: TGTGCCATCAGTCGGGACTTACACTCCTACGAGCAGTACTTC.

The gene calls are TRBV3-1 (or the pseudogene TRBV3-2) and TRBJ2-5, with 11 bases aligning to TRBD2. Germline CDR1 and CDR2: LGHDT and YNNKEL (reference sequence). J lost 2 bases, V lost 2 bases, and 7 bases had no gene match. The CDR3 is made up of 17 amino acids. The CDR3 DNA is TGTGCCAGCAGCCAAAGTCCTTGGACTAGCGGGCAAGAGACCCAGTACTTC. Its protein product is CASSQSPWTSGQETQYF.

The chain links TRBV19 to TRBJ1-6; D is ambiguous. The V end was cut by 3 bases, the J end by 10 bases, with 7 bases between. Germline CDR1 and CDR2: LNHDA and SQIVND (reference sequence). This CDR3 contains 12 residues. CDR3 loop: CASSIPGSPLHF. The CDR3 DNA reads as TGTGCCAGTAGTATCCCAGGATCACCCCTCCACTTT.